The present TCR beta chain was sequenced within a study of CD8 T cells in ankylosing spondylitis. The V segment lost 5 bases and the J segment 2 bases; nucleotides outside the gene matches: 5. This CDR3 is built from 16 residues. Germline CDR1 and CDR2: SGHRS and YFSETQ. This clonotype was seen a few times. Its specificity is not known. It was by quantitative 5'-RACE with molecular barcodes that TCR beta libraries were made. MiXCR was run by TCRdb on the 5' RACE reads, yielding one entry per CDR3 protein. The sample consists of around 480,000 distinct CDR3 sequences, approximately 17% of them appearing once. Points from the study as a whole: Blood from ankylosing spondylitis patients appeared to carry a characteristic eight-variant TCR beta motif. Earlier literature documents some of the motif variants in reactive arthritis synovial fluid and blood.

The V and J genes are TRBV5-1 and TRBJ2-2; 11 bases line up with TRBD2. What was sequenced was blood, either unsorted or a sorted T cell fraction (not recorded which). This clonotype was obtained from a male donor with ankylosing spondylitis. The CDR3 sequence: CASRPSGRPNTGELFF. The CDR3 DNA follows: TGCGCCAGCAGACCTAGCGGGAGGCCTAACACCGGGGAGCTGTTTTTT.